The text below deals with one T cell receptor beta chain. The antigen remains unidentified. V lost 0 bases and J 5 bases, leaving 16 bases between the germline ends. Germline V CDR1 and CDR2: GTSNPN, SVGIG (reference sequence). CDR3 length equals 15 residues. The data originate from a study of shared clonotypes between healthy human individuals. Study observations and caveats: Generation probabilities were higher for clonotypes shared across all four sorted-subset donors than for unshared ones. The low donor count limited represented genetic and exposure-history diversity.

TCRdb keeps only in-frame clones here, not all; method: immunoSEQ multiplex PCR. The sample holds roughly 1,800,000 clones, over 85% seen once. CD8 cells regarded as naive lacked CD45RO, were positively chosen for CCR7, and omitted terminally differentiated effector memory CD45RA+ cells. The specimen was naive CD8+ T cells sorted from blood. The chain joins TRBV30 to TRBJ2-5; D is perhaps TRBD2 (6 bases). This receptor was taken from a young man in good health. CDR3 protein: CAWSVTGALTETQYF. CDR3 nucleotide sequence: TGTGCCTGGAGTGTTACGGGAGCCCTGACGGAGACCCAGTACTTC. The entire variable domain, with the rest obtained from reference TRBV30 and TRBJ2-5, is as follows: SQTIHQWPATLVQPVGSPLSLECTVEGTSNPNLYWYRQAAGRGLQLLFYSVGIGQISSEVPQNLSASRPQDRQFILSSKKLLLSDSGFYLCAWSVTGALTETQYFGPGTRLLVL.